What follows is one T cell receptor beta chain and its context. The junction had 8 bases not matched to a gene; V was cut back by 4 bases and J by 4 bases. CDR3 length: 15 residues. The germline gives CDR1 LGHDT, CDR2 YNNKEL (reference sequence). These data belong to a study of blood T cell repertoires in COVID-19. Study-wide background: Spain, Italy and the United States supplied samples that represented acute and convalescent COVID-19. From T cells, B-cell-depleted T cells, or PBMCs came the material, which was cDNA or gDNA.

Original processing notes: Amplification with reference gene primers provided the estimates of nucleated cell counts. Sequencing was performed with immunoSEQ multiplex PCR; in TCRdb, only in-frame clones are kept and a portion is missing. V and J calls and clone size are those listed in that table; D and trimming were worked out from the DNA. The profile covers around 170,000 clones, with roughly 70% appearing a single time and approximately 3% taken by the ten largest. The V gene is TRBV3-1 (or the pseudogene TRBV3-2), the J gene TRBJ2-5; 8 nucleotides agree with TRBD2. The receptor comes from a woman older than 75 with acute or convalescent COVID-19. Sequencing was performed on peripheral blood. CDR3 loop: CASSPTSGWGETQYF. CDR3 coding DNA: TGTGCCAGCAGCCCAACTAGCGGATGGGGAGAGACCCAGTACTTC.